This TCR beta chain was recorded in a study of regulatory T cells in long-lasting Graves disease. Time point meaning: newly diagnosed GD, antithyroid drugs for less than 3 months. PBMC RNA served as the TCR library source. TCR beta libraries were built with iRepertoire HTBI primers and Arm-PCR of CDR3 regions. TCRdb reanalysed the multiplex PCR reads using MiXCR and keeps one entry per CDR3 protein. This sample has roughly 560,000 distinct CDR3 sequences, with more than 10% found just once. These data also formed part of another study, on T cells in Graves' hyperthyroidism and ophthalmopathy. That paper states: Hyperthyroidism was newly diagnosed in patients aged 18 to 65 (duration under 2 months). First-round RT-PCR targeting the TCR CDR3 was performed with the HTBI primer set.

Sequenced material: peripheral blood mononuclear cells (PBMCs), taken at new diagnosis, from a patient treated with antithyroid drugs. This clonotype was sampled from a woman in her thirties with Graves disease.

The CDR3 sequence: CASSWGSGSNQPQHF. The CDR3 DNA reads TGTGCCAGCAGCTGGGGGTCTGGCAGCAATCAGCCCCAGCATTTT. The chain uses TRBV7-9 and TRBJ1-5; D is possibly TRBD1 (5 bases). V dropped 4 bases and J dropped 1 base, with 11 bases sitting between them. Germline CDR1 and CDR2: SEHNR and FQNEAQ (reference sequence). This CDR3 is built from 15 residues.